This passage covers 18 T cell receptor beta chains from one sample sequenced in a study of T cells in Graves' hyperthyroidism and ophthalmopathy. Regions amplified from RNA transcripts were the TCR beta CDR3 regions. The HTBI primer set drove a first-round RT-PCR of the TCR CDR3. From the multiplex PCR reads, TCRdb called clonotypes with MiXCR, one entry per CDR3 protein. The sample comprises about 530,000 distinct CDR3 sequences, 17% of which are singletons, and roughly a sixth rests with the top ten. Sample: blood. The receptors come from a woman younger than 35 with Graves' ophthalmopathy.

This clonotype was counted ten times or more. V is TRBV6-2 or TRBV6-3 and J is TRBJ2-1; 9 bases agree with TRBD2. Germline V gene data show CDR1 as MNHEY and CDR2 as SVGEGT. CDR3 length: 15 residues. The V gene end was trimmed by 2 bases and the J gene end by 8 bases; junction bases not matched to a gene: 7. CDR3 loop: CASSYLAGSYDEQFF. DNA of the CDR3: TGTGCCAGCAGTTACCTAGCGGGATCTTACGATGAGCAGTTCTTC.

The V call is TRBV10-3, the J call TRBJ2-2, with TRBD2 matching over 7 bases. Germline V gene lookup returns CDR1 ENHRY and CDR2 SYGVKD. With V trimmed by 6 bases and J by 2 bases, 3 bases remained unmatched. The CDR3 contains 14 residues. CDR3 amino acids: CAISRGVNTGELFF. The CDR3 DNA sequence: TGTGCCATCAGCCGGGGGGTTAACACCGGGGAGCTGTTTTTT.

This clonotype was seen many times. CDR3 amino acids: CASSSSAVTSYEQYF. The CDR3 nucleotides are TGTGCCAGCAGCTCCTCAGCAGTCACCTCCTACGAGCAGTACTTC. The chain carries TRBV11-3 and TRBJ2-7; D unresolved. Germline CDR1 is SGHNT and CDR2 is YENEEA. The CDR3 has 15 residues. Trimming took off 4 bases at V and 0 bases at J, with 13 bases between the two ends.

The CDR3 sequence: CASSHRDNPDTQYF. The CDR3 bases are TGTGCCAGCAGCCACAGGGACAACCCAGATACGCAGTATTTT. The rearrangement joins TRBV14 to TRBJ2-3, with a possible D match to TRBD1 (6 bases). The CDR3 is 14 residues long. Trimming took off 3 bases at V and 4 bases at J, with 11 bases between the two ends. Germline V gene lookup returns CDR1 SGHDN and CDR2 FVKESK.

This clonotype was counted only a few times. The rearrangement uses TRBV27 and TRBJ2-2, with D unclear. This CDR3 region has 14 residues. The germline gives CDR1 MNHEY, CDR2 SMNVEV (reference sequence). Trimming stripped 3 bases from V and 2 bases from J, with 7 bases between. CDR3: CASSLQTNTGELFF. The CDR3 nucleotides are TGTGCCAGCAGTTTGCAGACAAACACCGGGGAGCTGTTTTTT.

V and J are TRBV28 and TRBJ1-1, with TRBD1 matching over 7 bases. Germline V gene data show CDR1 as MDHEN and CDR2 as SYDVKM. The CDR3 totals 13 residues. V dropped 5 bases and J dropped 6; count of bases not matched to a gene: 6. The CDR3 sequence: CASSDREGAEAFF. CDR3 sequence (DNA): TGTGCCAGCAGTGACAGGGAAGGGGCTGAAGCTTTCTTT.

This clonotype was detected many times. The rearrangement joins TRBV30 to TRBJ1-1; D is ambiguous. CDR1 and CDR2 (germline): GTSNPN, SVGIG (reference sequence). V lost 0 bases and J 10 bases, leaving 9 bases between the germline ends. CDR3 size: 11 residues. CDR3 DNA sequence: TGTGCCTGGAGTGTACTTCTGGGAGCTTTCTTT. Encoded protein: CAWSVLLGAFF.

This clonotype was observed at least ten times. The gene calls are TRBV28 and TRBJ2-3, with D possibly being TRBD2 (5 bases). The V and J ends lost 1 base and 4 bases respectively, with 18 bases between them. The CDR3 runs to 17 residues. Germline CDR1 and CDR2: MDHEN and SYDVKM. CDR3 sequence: CASSLSVLTLAPDTQYF. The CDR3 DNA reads TGTGCCAGCAGTTTATCGGTTTTAACGCTAGCCCCAGATACGCAGTATTTT.

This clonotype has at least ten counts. CDR3 in DNA: TGCAGTGCTGAGATTGCAGATACGCAGTATTTT. Protein product: CSAEIADTQYF. The chain uses TRBV20-1 and TRBJ2-3; no reliable D call. Germline V CDR1 and CDR2: DFQATT, SNEGSKA (reference sequence). The CDR3 consists of 11 residues. The V end lost 5 bases, the J end lost 4 bases, and 7 bases lay between the germline ends.

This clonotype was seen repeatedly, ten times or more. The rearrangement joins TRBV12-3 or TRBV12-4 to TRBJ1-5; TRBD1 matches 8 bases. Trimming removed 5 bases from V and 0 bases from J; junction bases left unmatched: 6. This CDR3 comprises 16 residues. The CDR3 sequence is CASSPPGQVSNQPQHF. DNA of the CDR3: TGTGCCAGCAGTCCACCGGGACAGGTTAGCAATCAGCCCCAGCATTTT.

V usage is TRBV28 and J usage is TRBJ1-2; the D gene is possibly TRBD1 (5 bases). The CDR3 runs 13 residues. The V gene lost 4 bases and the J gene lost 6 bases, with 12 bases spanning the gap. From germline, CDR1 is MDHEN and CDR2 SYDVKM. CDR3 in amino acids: CASSSFRVHGYTF. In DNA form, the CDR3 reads TGTGCCAGCAGTTCCTTCAGGGTCCATGGCTACACCTTC.

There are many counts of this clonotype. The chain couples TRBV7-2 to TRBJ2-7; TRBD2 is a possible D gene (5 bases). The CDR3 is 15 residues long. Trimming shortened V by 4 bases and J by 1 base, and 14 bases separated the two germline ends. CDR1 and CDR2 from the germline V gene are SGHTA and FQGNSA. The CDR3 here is CASSSGPRGSYEQYF. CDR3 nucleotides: TGTGCCAGCAGCTCAGGACCCCGGGGATCCTACGAGCAGTACTTC.

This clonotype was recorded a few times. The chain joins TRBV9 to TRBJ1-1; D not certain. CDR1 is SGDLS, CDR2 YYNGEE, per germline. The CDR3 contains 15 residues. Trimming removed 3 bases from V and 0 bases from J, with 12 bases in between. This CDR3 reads CASSEDGTVNTEAFF. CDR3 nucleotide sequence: TGTGCCAGCAGCGAGGACGGAACGGTGAACACTGAAGCTTTCTTT.

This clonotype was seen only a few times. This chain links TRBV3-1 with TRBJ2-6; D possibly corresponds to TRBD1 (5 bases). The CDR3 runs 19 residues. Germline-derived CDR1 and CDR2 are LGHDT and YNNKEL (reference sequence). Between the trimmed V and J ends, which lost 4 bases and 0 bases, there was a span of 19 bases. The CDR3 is CASSPLPPGLSSGANVLTF. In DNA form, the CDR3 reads TGTGCCAGCAGCCCACTCCCGCCAGGGCTGAGCTCTGGGGCCAACGTCCTGACTTTC.

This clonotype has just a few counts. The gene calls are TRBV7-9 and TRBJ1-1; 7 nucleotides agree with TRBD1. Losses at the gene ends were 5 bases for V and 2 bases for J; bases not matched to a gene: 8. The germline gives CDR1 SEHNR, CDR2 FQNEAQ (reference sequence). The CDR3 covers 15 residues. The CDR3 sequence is CASSPQTGLNTEAFF. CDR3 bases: TGTGCCAGCAGCCCTCAGACAGGGTTAAACACTGAAGCTTTCTTT.

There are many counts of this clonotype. CDR3 nucleotides: TGCAGCGTTGACGGCGCAGCGGGAGTGTTGAATGAGCAGTTCTTC. The encoded protein is CSVDGAAGVLNEQFF. The rearrangement links TRBV29-1 to TRBJ2-1; TRBD2 aligns across 8 bases. The trim removed 3 bases at V and 7 bases at J, leaving 11 bases unmatched. Germline V gene data show CDR1 as SQVTM and CDR2 as ANQGSEA. The CDR3 covers 15 residues.

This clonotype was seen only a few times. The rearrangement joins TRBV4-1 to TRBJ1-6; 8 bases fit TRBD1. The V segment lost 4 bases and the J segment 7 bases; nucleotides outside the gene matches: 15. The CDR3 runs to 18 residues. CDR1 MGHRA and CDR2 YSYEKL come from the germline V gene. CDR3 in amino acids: CASSRDTKSGTGNSPLHF. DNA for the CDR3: TGCGCCAGCAGCCGAGATACTAAGAGCGGGACAGGAAATTCACCCCTCCACTTT.

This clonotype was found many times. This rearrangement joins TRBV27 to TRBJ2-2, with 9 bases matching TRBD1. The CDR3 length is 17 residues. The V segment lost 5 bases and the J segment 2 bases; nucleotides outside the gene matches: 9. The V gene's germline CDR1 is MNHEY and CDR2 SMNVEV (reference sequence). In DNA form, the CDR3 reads TGTGCCAGCAGTCAACCTACGGGACAGGGCAACACCGGGGAGCTGTTTTTT. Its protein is CASSQPTGQGNTGELFF.